The clone carrying this T cell receptor beta chain was observed many times. Clones were read by immunoSEQ multiplex PCR, and TCRdb kept only the in-frame ones, dropping some. The sample contains approximately 170,000 clones, around nine tenths of which appear only once. The sample is drawn from a study of control samples from healthy donors and cancer patients. The CDR3 extends over 15 amino acids. Looked up from germline, CDR1 is LNHDA and CDR2 is SQIVND (reference sequence). Trimming left V 7 bases short and J 2 bases short, with 15 bases between. The rearrangement joins TRBV19 to TRBJ1-5; D uncertain. The sequence came from a young man in good health. Sequenced input: blood. This CDR3 is CASTRRGLGNQPQHF. For the CDR3, the DNA is TGTGCCAGTACCCGGAGAGGGTTAGGCAATCAGCCCCAGCATTTT.